Here is one T cell receptor beta chain with its context. Different DNA sequences within this sample yield the same CDR3. Only in-frame clones appear in the TCRdb table, and some are missing; sequencing was by immunoSEQ multiplex PCR. The sample has hundreds of thousands of clones, more than 85% seen once. These data originate in a study of blood T cell repertoires in COVID-19. As for the study in general: There were acute and convalescent COVID-19 samples, and they came from the United States, Italy and Spain. In each case, the material was cDNA or gDNA derived from T cells, B-cell-depleted T cells, or PBMCs.

The receptor was derived from a man aged 40-49 years who had recovered from COVID-19. Sequenced sample: PBMCs or T cells enriched from blood (not recorded which).

The CDR3 region is CASSLGSATNEKLFF. As DNA, the CDR3 is TGCGCCAGCAGCTTGGGGTCGGCAACTAATGAAAAACTGTTTTTT. The V gene is TRBV5-1, the J gene TRBJ1-4, with unresolved D. V was shortened by 0 bases and J by 0 bases, with 6 bases between the two germline ends. This CDR3 spans 15 amino acids. Germline V gene lookup returns CDR1 SGHRS and CDR2 YFSETQ.